What follows are 13 T cell receptor beta chains derived from one specimen sequenced in a study of cytomegalovirus exposure and HLA in healthy donors. Using immunoSEQ multiplex PCR, the repertoire was profiled, and TCRdb retains in-frame clones only, with some absent. Seen here are under 250,000 clones, roughly 87% observed once, and the top ten hold approximately 2%. The sample comprised PBMCs. The receptor source for this set is a woman younger than 35 in good health and CMV-seropositive.

The chain recombines TRBV30 with TRBJ2-7; TRBD2 matches 9 bases. Looked up from germline, CDR1 is GTSNPN and CDR2 is SVGIG (reference sequence). V lost 1 base to trimming and J lost 13 bases; unmatched junction nucleotides: 14. The CDR3 is 14 amino acids. The CDR3: CAWSESSGSPRRYF. In DNA form, the CDR3 reads TGTGCCTGGAGTGAGAGTAGCGGGAGTCCTCGACGATACTTC.

This clone appeared a few times. The J gene is TRBJ2-2, the V gene TRBV19; 8 bases are a match to TRBD1. This CDR3 has 15 residues. With 3 bases clipped from V and 6 bases from J, the junction kept 6 bases outside the gene matches. Germline V lookup: CDR1 LNHDA, CDR2 SQIVND (reference sequence). The CDR3 bases are TGTGCCAGTAGTATCTCTGCAGGGGGCCCCGGGGAGCTGTTTTTT. Amino acids: CASSISAGGPGELFF. The full variable domain, completed using reference TRBV19 and TRBJ2-2, is DGGITQSPKYLFRKEGQNVTLSCEQNLNHDAMYWYRQDPGQGLRLIYYSQIVNDFQKGDIAEGYSVSREKKESFPLTVTSAQKNPTAFYLCASSISAGGPGELFFGEGSRLTVL.

The chain couples TRBV10-3 to TRBJ2-3; tentatively, D is TRBD2 (6 bases). Germline CDR1 and CDR2: ENHRY and SYGVKD. CDR3 length equals 16 residues. V was pared by 4 bases and J by 4 bases, with 18 bases between. The CDR3 region is CAISGRTNTQSDTQYF. The CDR3 nucleotides read TGTGCCATCAGTGGCCGGACTAATACACAATCAGATACGCAGTATTTT.

The CDR3 sequence: CASSESGTGGYEQYF. Written as DNA, the CDR3 is TGCGCCAGCAGTGAGTCTGGGACAGGGGGGTACGAGCAGTACTTC. The chain employs TRBV10-2 and TRBJ2-7, with 11 bases that match TRBD1. This CDR3 spans 15 amino acids. CDR1 is WSHSY, CDR2 SAAADI, per germline. J lost 4 bases, V lost 0 bases, and 2 bases had no gene match.

The rearrangement joins TRBV5-8 to TRBJ2-2; TRBD2 matches 12 bases. Trimming removed 3 bases from V and 5 bases from J; junction bases left unmatched: 11. Per germline, CDR1 SGHTS and CDR2 YDEGEE. The CDR3 totals 18 residues. In DNA, the CDR3 is TGTGCCAGCAGCTCTCCGAGACTAGCGGGAGAGGAGACCGGGGAGCTGTTTTTT. This codes for CASSSPRLAGEETGELFF. The complete variable domain, with remaining parts taken from reference TRBV5-8 and TRBJ2-2, reads EAGVTQSPTHLIKTRGQQATLRCSPISGHTSVYWYQQALGLGLQFLLWYDEGEERNRGNFPPRFSGRQFPNYSSELNVNALELEDSALYLCASSSPRLAGEETGELFFGEGSRLTVL.

The rearrangement joins TRBV4-1 to TRBJ1-3, with 7 bases lining up with TRBD1. This CDR3 spans 15 amino acids. V gave up 1 base and J gave up 1 base; unmatched junction bases: 1. Germline V gene lookup returns CDR1 MGHRA and CDR2 YSYEKL. CDR3 sequence (DNA): TGCGCCAGCAGCCAAGTACAGGGGTCTGGAAACACCATATATTTT. It yields the protein CASSQVQGSGNTIYF.

The chain has TRBV6-6 and TRBJ1-3; D is undetermined. This CDR3 comprises 15 residues. V gave up 0 bases and J gave up 0 bases, with 6 bases separating them. Germline CDR1 MNHNY, CDR2 SVGAGI (reference sequence). The CDR3 DNA sequence: TGTGCCAGCAGTTACTCGTTAAACTCTGGAAACACCATATATTTT. Translated: CASSYSLNSGNTIYF.

This chain joins TRBV6-1 and TRBJ1-3; D unresolved. The CDR3 consists of 15 residues. Germline lookup yields CDR1 MNHNS and CDR2 SASEGT. V lost 7 bases and J 4 bases, leaving 17 bases between the germline ends. CDR3 loop: CASTENGGVGNTIYF. The CDR3 region has the DNA TGTGCCAGCACCGAAAATGGCGGGGTAGGAAACACCATATATTTT.

This chain joins TRBV4-1 and TRBJ1-4; the D is unclear. V dropped 1 base and J dropped 8 bases, with 17 bases sitting between them. This CDR3 is built from 16 residues. Germline V lookup: CDR1 MGHRA, CDR2 YSYEKL. CDR3 DNA sequence: TGCGCCAGCAGCCAAGGGGCGGAGGGAGGTAGGGAAAAACTGTTTTTT. It specifies CASSQGAEGGREKLFF.

V gene TRBV27 combines with J gene TRBJ2-7, with 7 bases fitting TRBD1. Losses at the gene ends were 2 bases for V and 2 bases for J; bases not matched to a gene: 6. The CDR3 is made up of 15 amino acids. CDR1 is MNHEY and CDR2 is SMNVEV in the germline V gene (reference sequence). The CDR3 region has the DNA TGTGCCAGCAGTTTAATTGAGGGGGCCGCCTACGAGCAGTACTTC. Protein product: CASSLIEGAAYEQYF.

The chain uses TRBV2 and TRBJ1-1, with D perhaps TRBD1 (5 bases). Per the germline V gene, CDR1 is SNHLY and CDR2 is FYNNEI. V lost 3 bases and J lost 3, with 8 bases in between. The CDR3 consists of 13 residues. The CDR3 spells CASSDRAHTEAFF. In DNA, the CDR3 is TGTGCCAGCAGTGACAGGGCTCACACTGAAGCTTTCTTT.

The chain links TRBV5-1 to TRBJ1-1, with D tentatively TRBD1 (6 bases). With 4 bases removed from V and 7 bases from J, the gap between germline ends came to 11 bases. There are 12 residues in the CDR3. Germline CDR1 is SGHRS and CDR2 is YFSETQ. CDR3 sequence: CASSPSGDEAFF. DNA for the CDR3: TGCGCCAGCAGCCCTTCAGGGGATGAAGCTTTCTTT. Variable domain in full (rest from reference TRBV5-1 and TRBJ1-1): KAGVTQTPRYLIKTRGQQVTLSCSPISGHRSVSWYQQTPGQGLQFLFEYFSETQRNKGNFPGRFSGRQFSNSRSEMNVSTLELGDSALYLCASSPSGDEAFFGQGTRLTVV.

This clone was counted once. The V gene is TRBV6-6, the J gene TRBJ2-7, with 9 bases fitting TRBD1. Germline-derived CDR1 and CDR2 are MNHNY and SVGAGI (reference sequence). The junction had 3 bases not matched to a gene; V was cut back by 0 bases and J by 3 bases. CDR3 length: 15 residues. The CDR3 loop reads CASSYSPGQGYEQYF. For the CDR3, the DNA is TGTGCCAGCAGTTACTCACCGGGACAGGGCTACGAGCAGTACTTC.